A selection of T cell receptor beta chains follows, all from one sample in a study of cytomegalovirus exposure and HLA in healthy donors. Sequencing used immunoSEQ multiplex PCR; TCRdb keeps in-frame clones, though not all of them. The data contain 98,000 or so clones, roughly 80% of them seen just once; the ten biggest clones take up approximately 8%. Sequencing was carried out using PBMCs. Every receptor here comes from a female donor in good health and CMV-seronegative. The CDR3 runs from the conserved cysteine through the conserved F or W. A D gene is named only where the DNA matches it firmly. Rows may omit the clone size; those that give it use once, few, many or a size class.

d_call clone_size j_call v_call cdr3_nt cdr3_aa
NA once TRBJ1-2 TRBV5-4 TGTGCCAGCAGTCCCGAGTGGGGCGATGGCTACACCTTC CASSPEWGDGYTF
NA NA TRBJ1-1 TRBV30 TGTGCCTGCGCTCGGGACACTACTATCACTGAAGCTTTCTTT CACARDTTITEAFF
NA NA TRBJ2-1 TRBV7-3 TGTGCCAGCAGCTTAAGTCCGGGAGTCTGGAATGAGCAGTTCTTC CASSLSPGVWNEQFF
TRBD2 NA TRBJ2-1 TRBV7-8 TGTGCCAGCAGCCCTCGAAGCGGGGCAAGCGGCAATGAGCAGTTCTTC CASSPRSGASGNEQFF
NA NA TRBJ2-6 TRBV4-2 TGTGCCAGCAGCCAAGAGACCGGGTCCCCACGGGCCAACGTCCTGACTTTC CASSQETGSPRANVLTF
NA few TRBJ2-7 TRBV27 TGTGCCAGCAGTTTTCAGGGGTCGGGCTCCTACGAGCAGTACTTC CASSFQGSGSYEQYF
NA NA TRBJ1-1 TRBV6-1 TGTGCCAGCAGTGACGGGTTAAACACTGAAGCTTTCTTT CASSDGLNTEAFF
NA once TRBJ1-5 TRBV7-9 TGTGCCAGCAGCGATAACAGGGACAATCAGCCCCAGCATTTT CASSDNRDNQPQHF
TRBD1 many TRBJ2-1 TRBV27 TGTGCCAGCAGTTCATGGACAGGGACCAATGAGCAGTTCTTC CASSSWTGTNEQFF
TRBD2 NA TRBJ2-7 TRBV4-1 TGCGCCAGCACCTCATCCCTAGCGGGGAGCTCCTACGAGCAGTACTTC CASTSSLAGSSYEQYF
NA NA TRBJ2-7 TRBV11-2 TGTGCCAGCAGCCAGCAAGCGGGTTTTGGGGTTCGCGAGCAGTACTTC CASSQQAGFGVREQYF
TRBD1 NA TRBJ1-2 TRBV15 TGTGCCACCAGCAGAGATACGAGACAGGGTGCAGGCGGCTACACCTTC CATSRDTRQGAGGYTF
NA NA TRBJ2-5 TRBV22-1 TGTCCTGGGAGCGCACTGAACATTCAAGAGACCCAGTACTTC CPGSALNIQETQYF
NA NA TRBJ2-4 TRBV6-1 TGTGCCAGCAGTGGACGGGGGGCCAAAAACATTCAGTACTTC CASSGRGAKNIQYF
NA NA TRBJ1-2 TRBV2 TGTGCCAGCGGCTCAGATAACTATGGCTACACCTTC CASGSDNYGYTF
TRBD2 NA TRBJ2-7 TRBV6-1 TGTGCCAGCAGCGTGACACGAGAGCGGGAGGCGAACTTC CASSVTREREANF
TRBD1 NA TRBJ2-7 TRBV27 TGTGCCAGCAGCAACGACCGGGACAGGGACCTCTACGAGCAGTACTTC CASSNDRDRDLYEQYF
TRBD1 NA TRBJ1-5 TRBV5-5 TGTGCCAGCAGCTTGGTGGGACAGAACAATCAGCCCCAGCATTTT CASSLVGQNNQPQHF
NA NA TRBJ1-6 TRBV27 TGTGCCAGCAGTTTATTTCAGGCTCGGAGCAGGGTTTCCTATAATTCACCCCTCCACTTT CASSLFQARSRVSYNSPLHF
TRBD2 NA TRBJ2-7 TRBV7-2 TGTGCCAGCAGCTCGACTAGCGGGTACGAGCAGTACTTC CASSSTSGYEQYF
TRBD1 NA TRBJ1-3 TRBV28 TGTGCCAGCAGTTTATGGGGGACAGGGGAGTCCGGAAACACCATATATTTT CASSLWGTGESGNTIYF
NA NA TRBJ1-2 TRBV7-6 TGTGCCAGCAGCTTAGGGCCCCAGGCGGGTGGCTACACCTTC CASSLGPQAGGYTF
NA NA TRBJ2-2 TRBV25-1 TGTGCCAGCAGTGAACTCGGACATTCGAACACCGGGGAGCTGTTTTTT CASSELGHSNTGELFF
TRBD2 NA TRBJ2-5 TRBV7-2 TGTGCCAGCAGCTTGGGACTAGCGGGAGGGCCTAGTGAGACCCAGTACTTC CASSLGLAGGPSETQYF
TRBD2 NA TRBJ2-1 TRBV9 TGTGCCAGCAGCATACATAGCGGGAGGAGCTCCTACAATGAGCAGTTCTTC CASSIHSGRSSYNEQFF
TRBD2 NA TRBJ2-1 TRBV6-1 TGTGCCAGCAGTGGGGGACTAGCGGGAGGGCCTTCCTACAATGAGCAGTTCTTC CASSGGLAGGPSYNEQFF
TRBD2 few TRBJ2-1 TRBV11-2 TGTGCCAGCAGCTTACAGTCGGGAGGAGTTATAGATGAGCAGTTCTTC CASSLQSGGVIDEQFF
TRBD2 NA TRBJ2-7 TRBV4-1 TGCGCCAGCGGAACTAGCGTAAACTACGAGCAGTACTTC CASGTSVNYEQYF
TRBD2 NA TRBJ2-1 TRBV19 TGTGCCAGTAGTAGCCTAGCGGGGGGGCTCAATGAGCAGTTCTTC CASSSLAGGLNEQFF
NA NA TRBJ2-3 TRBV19 TGTGCCAGTAGAGAATGGACAGCTCGATCAGATACGCAGTATTTT CASREWTARSDTQYF
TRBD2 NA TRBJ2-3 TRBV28 TGTGCCAGCAGTTTACTGGGACTAGCGGGAGGGGGTACGCAGTATTTT CASSLLGLAGGGTQYF
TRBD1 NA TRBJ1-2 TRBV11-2 TGTGCCAGCAGCTTAGCCTACCGGGACAGGGGGCTGCGGGATGGCTACACCTTC CASSLAYRDRGLRDGYTF
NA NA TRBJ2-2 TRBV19 TGTGCCAGTAGTAAGAACAGGGTTAACACCGGGGAGCTGTTTTTT CASSKNRVNTGELFF
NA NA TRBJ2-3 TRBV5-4 TGTGCCAGCAGCTTAGGAGGGGGCGGCACAGATACGCAGTATTTT CASSLGGGGTDTQYF
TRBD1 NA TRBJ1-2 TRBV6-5 TGTGCCAGCAGTTACTCGGGACAGGGACCCTATGGCTACACCTTC CASSYSGQGPYGYTF
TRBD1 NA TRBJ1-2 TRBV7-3 TGTGCCAGCAGCTTAGGGACAGGGGGCGCGGGCTACACCTTC CASSLGTGGAGYTF
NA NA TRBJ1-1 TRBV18 TGTGCCAGCTCACCCTCTGACTCCCGTGGCGCTTTCTTT CASSPSDSRGAFF
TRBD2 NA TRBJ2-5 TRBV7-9 TGTGCCAGCAGACCCAGCGGACTAGCGGGAAGAGGAGAGCAGTACTTC CASRPSGLAGRGEQYF
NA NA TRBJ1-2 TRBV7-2 TGTGCCAGCAGCCCGCCAGGCCTTGTAAGAGGCTACACCTTC CASSPPGLVRGYTF
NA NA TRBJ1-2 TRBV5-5 TGTGCCAGCAGCTTGGCCTCTGGGGGCAATGGCTACACCTTC CASSLASGGNGYTF
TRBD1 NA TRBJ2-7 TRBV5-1 TGCGCCAGCAGCTTTTCCCGGGACAGCATCTACGAGCAGTACTTC CASSFSRDSIYEQYF
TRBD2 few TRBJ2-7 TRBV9 TGTGCCAGCAGCGTAGGGGGCGGGGGGGCCTTCGACGAGCAGTACTTC CASSVGGGGAFDEQYF
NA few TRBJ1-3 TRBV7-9 TGTGCCAGCAGCTCAGGGATCTCTGGAAACACCATATATTTT CASSSGISGNTIYF
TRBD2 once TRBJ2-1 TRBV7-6 TGTGCCAGCAGCTTATCCATTTGGGAGCGGGGGCCCACCTACAATGAGCAGTTCTTC CASSLSIWERGPTYNEQFF
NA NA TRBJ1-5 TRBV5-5 TGTGCCAGCAGCTTGAGGGACATCAGCAATCAGCCCCAGCATTTT CASSLRDISNQPQHF
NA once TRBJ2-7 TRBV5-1 TGCGCCAGCAGCTTGCTGTCCGAGCAGTACTTC CASSLLSEQYF
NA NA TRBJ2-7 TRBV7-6 TGTGCCAGCAGCTTAAATCCAGAGGCTAGCGAGCAGTACTTC CASSLNPEASEQYF
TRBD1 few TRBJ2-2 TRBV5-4 TGTGCCAGCAGCTTGCCGACAGGGGCTCACCGGGAGCTGTTTTTT CASSLPTGAHRELFF
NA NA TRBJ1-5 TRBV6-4 TGTGCCAGCAGTTCGGAGGCCGGTCAGCCCCAGCATTTT CASSSEAGQPQHF
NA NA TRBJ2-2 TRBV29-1 TGCAGCGCCGGACCGGGAAGCGGGGAGCTGTTTTTT CSAGPGSGELFF
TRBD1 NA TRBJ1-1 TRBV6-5 TGTGCCAGCAGTTACCAGGGGGGTAGTACTGAAGCTTTCTTT CASSYQGGSTEAFF
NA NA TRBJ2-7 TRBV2 TGTGCCAGCAGTGCCGAGGAGTACGAGCAGTACTTC CASSAEEYEQYF
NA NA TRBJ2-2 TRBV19 TGTGCCAGTAGTATCCGGACAGGGACTACTTCGCGTAACACCGGGGAGCTGTTTTTT CASSIRTGTTSRNTGELFF
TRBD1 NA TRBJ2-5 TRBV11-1 TGTGCCAGCAGCCCTAGTCCCGGGACAGGGGCAGAGACCCAGTACTTC CASSPSPGTGAETQYF
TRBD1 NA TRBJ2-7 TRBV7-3 TGTGCCAGCAGCTCCACCGGGACAGGGGTCGAAGAGCAGTACTTC CASSSTGTGVEEQYF